Below, 4 T cell receptor beta chains from the same sample are listed, as sequenced in a study of T cell responses to AZD1222 COVID-19 vaccine. Sequenced by immunoSEQ multiplex PCR; TCRdb stores in-frame clones only, minus some. Among about 200,000 clones listed, roughly 94% were seen once. The input for sequencing was peripheral blood, taken 28 days after the second dose of the MenACWY control vaccine. All receptors derive from an adult who received the MenACWY meningococcal vaccine as a control.

The rearrangement links TRBV3-1 (or the pseudogene TRBV3-2) to TRBJ1-4; D is undetermined. Germline CDR1 LGHDT, CDR2 YNNKEL (reference sequence). The CDR3 length is 13 residues. Trimming took off 2 bases at V and 6 bases at J, with 7 bases between the two ends. CDR3 sequence (DNA): TGTGCCAGCAGCCAAATGAGTGATGAAAAACTGTTTTTT. This translates into CASSQMSDEKLFF.

On this clone itself: The same CDR3 arises from other DNA sequences in this sample as well. The J gene is TRBJ1-2, the V gene TRBV11-2, with D perhaps matching TRBD1 (5 bases). Germline CDR1 SGHAT, CDR2 FQNNGV. V lost 5 bases and J 2 bases, leaving 21 bases between the germline ends. This CDR3 contains 17 residues. Written as DNA, the CDR3 is TGTGCCAGCAGCCCAGGGACGGGAGGAGATTTGAACTATGGCTACACCTTC. Residues: CASSPGTGGDLNYGYTF.

The chain combines TRBV7-2 with TRBJ1-2; D unresolved. The germline gives CDR1 SGHTA, CDR2 FQGNSA. V was cut by 5 bases and J by 8 bases, with 18 bases left in between. This CDR3 comprises 14 residues. The CDR3 nucleotides read TGTGCCAGCAGCCCTAGTACAATGTCCATAGGCTACACCTTC. It encodes CASSPSTMSIGYTF.

This clone turned up a few times. This sample also contains other DNA sequences that code for the same CDR3. This sequence joins TRBV2 and TRBJ2-1; D not resolved. Looked up from germline, CDR1 is SNHLY and CDR2 is FYNNEI. V lost 3 bases, J lost 0 bases, and 9 bases lay in between. CDR3 size: 15 residues. This CDR3 reads CASSEGLSSYNEQFF. CDR3 sequence (DNA): TGTGCCAGCAGTGAGGGCTTAAGCTCCTACAATGAGCAGTTCTTC.